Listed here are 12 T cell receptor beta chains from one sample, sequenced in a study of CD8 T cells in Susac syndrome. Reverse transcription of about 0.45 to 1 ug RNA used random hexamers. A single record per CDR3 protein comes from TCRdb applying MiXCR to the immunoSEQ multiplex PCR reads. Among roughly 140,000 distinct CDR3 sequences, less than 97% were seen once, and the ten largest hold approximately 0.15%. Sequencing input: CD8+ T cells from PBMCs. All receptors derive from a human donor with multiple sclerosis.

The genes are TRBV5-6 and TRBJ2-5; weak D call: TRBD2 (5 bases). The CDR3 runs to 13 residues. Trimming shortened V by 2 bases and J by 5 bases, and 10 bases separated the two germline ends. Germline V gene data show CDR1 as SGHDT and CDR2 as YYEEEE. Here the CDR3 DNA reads TGTGCCAGCAGCTTAGGGCCGGGGGAGACCCAGTACTTC. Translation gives CASSLGPGETQYF.

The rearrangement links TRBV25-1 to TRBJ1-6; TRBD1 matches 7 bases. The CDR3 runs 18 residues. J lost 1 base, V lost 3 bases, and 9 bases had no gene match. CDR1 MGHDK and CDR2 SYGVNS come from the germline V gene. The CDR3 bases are TGTGCCAGCAGTGATTTTAACAGGGGTTTGTCCTATAATTCACCCCTCCACTTT. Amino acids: CASSDFNRGLSYNSPLHF.

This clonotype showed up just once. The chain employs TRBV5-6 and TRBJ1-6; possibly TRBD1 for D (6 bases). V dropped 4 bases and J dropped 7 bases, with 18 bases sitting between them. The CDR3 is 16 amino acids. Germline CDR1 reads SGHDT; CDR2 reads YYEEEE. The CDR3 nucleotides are TGTGCCAGCAGCCTCCGGGACACCGAGGTCAATTCACCCCTCCACTTT. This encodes CASSLRDTEVNSPLHF.

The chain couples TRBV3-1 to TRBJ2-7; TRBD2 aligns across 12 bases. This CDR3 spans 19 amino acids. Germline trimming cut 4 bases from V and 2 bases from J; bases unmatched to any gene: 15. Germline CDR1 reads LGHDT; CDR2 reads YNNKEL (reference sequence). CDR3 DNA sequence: TGTGCCAGCAGCCGTACTAGCGGGGGGACCAATTATTCCCCCTACGAGCAGTACTTC. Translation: CASSRTSGGTNYSPYEQYF.

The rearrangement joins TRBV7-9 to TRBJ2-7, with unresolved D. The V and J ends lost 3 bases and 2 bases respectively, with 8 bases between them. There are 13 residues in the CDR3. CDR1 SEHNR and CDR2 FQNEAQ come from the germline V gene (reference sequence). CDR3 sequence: CASSFTDAYEQYV. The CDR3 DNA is TGTGCCAGCAGCTTCACAGACGCCTACGAGCAGTACGTC.

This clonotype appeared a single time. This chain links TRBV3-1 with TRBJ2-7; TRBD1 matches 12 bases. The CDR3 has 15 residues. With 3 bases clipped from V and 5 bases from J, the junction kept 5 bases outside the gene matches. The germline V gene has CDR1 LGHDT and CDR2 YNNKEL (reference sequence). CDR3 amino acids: CASSHPGQGAHEQYF. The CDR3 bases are TGTGCCAGCAGCCATCCGGGACAGGGGGCCCACGAGCAGTACTTC.

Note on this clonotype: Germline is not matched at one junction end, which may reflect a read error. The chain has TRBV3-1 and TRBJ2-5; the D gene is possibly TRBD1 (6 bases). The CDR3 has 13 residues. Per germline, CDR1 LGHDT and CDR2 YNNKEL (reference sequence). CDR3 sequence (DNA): TGTGCCAGCAGGCCTACAGGGCAAGGGACCCAGTACTTC. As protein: CASRPTGQGTQYF.

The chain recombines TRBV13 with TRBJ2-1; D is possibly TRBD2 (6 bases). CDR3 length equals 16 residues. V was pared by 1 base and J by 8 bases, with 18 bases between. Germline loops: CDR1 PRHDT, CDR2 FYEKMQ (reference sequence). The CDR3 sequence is CASSLAAGLRRHEQFF. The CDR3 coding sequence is TGTGCCAGCAGCTTAGCCGCGGGACTGCGACGCCATGAGCAGTTCTTC. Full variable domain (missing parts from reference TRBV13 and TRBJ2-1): AAGVIQSPRHLIKEKRETATLKCYPIPRHDTVYWYQQGPGQDPQFLISFYEKMQSDKGSIPDRFSAQQFSDYHSELNMSSLELGDSALYFCASSLAAGLRRHEQFFGPGTRLTVL.

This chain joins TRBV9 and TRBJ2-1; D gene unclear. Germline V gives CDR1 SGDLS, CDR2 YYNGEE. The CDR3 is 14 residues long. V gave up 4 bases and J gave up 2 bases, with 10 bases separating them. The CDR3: CASSRPQTYNEQFF. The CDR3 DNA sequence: TGTGCCAGCAGCCGACCCCAGACCTACAATGAGCAGTTCTTC.

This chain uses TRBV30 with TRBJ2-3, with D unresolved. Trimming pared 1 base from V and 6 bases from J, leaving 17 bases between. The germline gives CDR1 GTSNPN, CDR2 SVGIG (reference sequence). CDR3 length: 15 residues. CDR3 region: CAWSESLPPRDTQYF. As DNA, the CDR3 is TGTGCCTGGAGTGAAAGTCTTCCCCCGCGGGATACGCAGTATTTT.

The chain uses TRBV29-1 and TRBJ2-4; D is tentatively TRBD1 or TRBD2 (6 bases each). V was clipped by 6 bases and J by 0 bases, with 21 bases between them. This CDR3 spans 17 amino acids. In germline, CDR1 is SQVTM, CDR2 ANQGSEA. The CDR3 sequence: CSVLGREDRLAKNIQYF. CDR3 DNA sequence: TGCAGCGTCCTAGGTAGGGAGGACAGACTAGCCAAAAACATTCAGTACTTC. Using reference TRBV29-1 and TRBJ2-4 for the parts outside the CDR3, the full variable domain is SAVISQKPSRDICQRGTSLTIQCQVDSQVTMMFWYRQQPGQSLTLIATANQGSEATYESGFVIDKFPISRPNLTFSTLTVSNMSPEDSSIYLCSVLGREDRLAKNIQYFGAGTRLSVL.

CDR3 residues: CASSYSGGETYNEQFF. In DNA form, the CDR3 reads TGTGCCAGCAGTTACTCCGGTGGGGAGACCTACAATGAGCAGTTCTTC. This rearrangement joins TRBV6-5 to TRBJ2-1; TRBD2 might be the D (5 bases). V lost 0 bases and J 2 bases, leaving 11 bases between the germline ends. Germline lookup yields CDR1 MNHEY and CDR2 SVGAGI. CDR3 length equals 16 residues.